The TCR beta chain under discussion was sequenced for a study of Graves' ophthalmopathy and Graves' hyperthyroidism. Study-wide results and limits: Forecasting of ophthalmopathy progression by the model achieved 70.59% sensitivity and less than 80% specificity.

PBMCs were isolated from a roughly 9.6 ml sample of fresh peripheral blood. The authors amplified TCR beta CDR3 regions, and they did so from RNA transcripts for repertoire sequencing. First-round RT-PCR employed HTBI primers, with a second-round multiplex PCR after it. TCRdb fed the multiplex PCR reads into MiXCR, producing one record per CDR3 protein. The data contain 300,000 to 400,000 distinct CDR3 sequences, 15% to 20% of them singletons. Germline V gene sequence: CDR1 DFQATT, CDR2 SNEGSKA (reference sequence). Trimming cost V 3 bases and J 4 bases; bases outside gene matches: 7. The CDR3 contains 15 residues. Many counts were recorded for this clonotype. Its target is not known.

Sequences were obtained from peripheral blood. This clonotype originated in an adult man with Graves' ophthalmopathy. J is TRBJ2-5 and V is TRBV20-1, with 11 positions matching TRBD1. The CDR3 DNA is TGCAGTGCTAGTTTAGGACAGGGGGCGGGAGAGACCCAGTACTTC. Amino acid sequence: CSASLGQGAGETQYF.